This T cell receptor (beta chain) was retrieved from a study of tumor-infiltrating lymphocytes in primary liver carcinoma. Background on the study: Patients were men and women aged 30 to 69 years. Study-level results: Among the pair types, tumor region pairs showed more overlap than tumor-adjacent and tumor-blood pairs. Without sorting, CD4+ versus CD8+ T cell repertoires were not compared.

Many counts were recorded for this clonotype. Its antigen is currently unknown. Out of unsorted whole blood came the blood RNA, and germline DNA was extracted as well. A constant-region primer primed TCR beta cDNA synthesis from 400 to 550 ng of total RNA. Generation of the TCR beta libraries relied on three nested multiplex PCR rounds using slightly modified ARM-PCR. MiXCR, run by TCRdb on the multiplex PCR reads, gives a single entry per CDR3 protein. There are around 210,000 distinct CDR3 sequences in the sample; approximately 64% occur only once, and approximately 6.5% lies in the top ten. This receptor was taken from a woman aged 55-69 years with primary liver carcinoma and hepatitis B virus infection. Sequencing was done on a sample of peripheral blood.

The CDR3 spells CASRPGQGGNTIYF. DNA of the CDR3: TGTGCCAGCAGGCCAGGACAGGGGGGAAACACCATATATTTT. The genes are TRBV12-3 or TRBV12-4 and TRBJ1-3; TRBD1 matches at 9 bases. Losses at the gene ends were 6 bases for V and 4 bases for J; bases not matched to a gene: 4. CDR3 length equals 14 residues.